This T cell receptor (beta chain) was documented in a study of cytomegalovirus exposure and HLA in healthy donors. The CDR3 loop spans 16 amino acids. V lost 2 bases to trimming and J lost 8 bases, with 21 bases between them. Germline V CDR1 and CDR2: MNHNS, SASEGT. PCR was performed using 60 Vbeta and 13 Jbeta primers. The protocol was immunoSEQ multiplex PCR, while the TCRdb copy is restricted to in-frame clones and leaves out a portion. The data hold some 120,000 clones, with more than 70% observed a single time. The sequence was collected from a woman aged 45-65 years in good health and CMV-seropositive. Sequenced input: PBMCs. V gene TRBV6-1 combines with J gene TRBJ1-2; D is unresolved. The CDR3 is CASSEPKRGGRKGYTF. CDR3 DNA: TGTGCCAGCAGTGAACCGAAGCGAGGAGGCCGCAAGGGCTACACCTTC.